The present entry profiles one T cell receptor beta chain with its context. CDR1 is SGHRS, CDR2 YFSETQ, per germline. Germline trimming cut 4 bases from V and 7 bases from J; bases unmatched to any gene: 6. The CDR3 covers 14 residues. Measured with immunoSEQ multiplex PCR; TCRdb has only the in-frame clones, and not every one. This sample has 82,000 or so clones, with 75% to 90% found just once. The data derive from a study of OX40 agonist ivuxolimab in advanced cancers. The chain couples TRBV5-1 to TRBJ1-2, with 11 bases that match TRBD1. This sample comprised CD4+ or CD8+ T cells sorted from blood, obtained in a trial of the OX40 agonist ivuxolimab. The source of this sequence is an adult with an advanced solid tumor such as melanoma, head and neck, liver or kidney cancer. The CDR3 DNA follows: TGCGCCAGCAGCACTACAGGACAGGGGGCTGGCTACACCTTC. Translating gives CASSTTGQGAGYTF.